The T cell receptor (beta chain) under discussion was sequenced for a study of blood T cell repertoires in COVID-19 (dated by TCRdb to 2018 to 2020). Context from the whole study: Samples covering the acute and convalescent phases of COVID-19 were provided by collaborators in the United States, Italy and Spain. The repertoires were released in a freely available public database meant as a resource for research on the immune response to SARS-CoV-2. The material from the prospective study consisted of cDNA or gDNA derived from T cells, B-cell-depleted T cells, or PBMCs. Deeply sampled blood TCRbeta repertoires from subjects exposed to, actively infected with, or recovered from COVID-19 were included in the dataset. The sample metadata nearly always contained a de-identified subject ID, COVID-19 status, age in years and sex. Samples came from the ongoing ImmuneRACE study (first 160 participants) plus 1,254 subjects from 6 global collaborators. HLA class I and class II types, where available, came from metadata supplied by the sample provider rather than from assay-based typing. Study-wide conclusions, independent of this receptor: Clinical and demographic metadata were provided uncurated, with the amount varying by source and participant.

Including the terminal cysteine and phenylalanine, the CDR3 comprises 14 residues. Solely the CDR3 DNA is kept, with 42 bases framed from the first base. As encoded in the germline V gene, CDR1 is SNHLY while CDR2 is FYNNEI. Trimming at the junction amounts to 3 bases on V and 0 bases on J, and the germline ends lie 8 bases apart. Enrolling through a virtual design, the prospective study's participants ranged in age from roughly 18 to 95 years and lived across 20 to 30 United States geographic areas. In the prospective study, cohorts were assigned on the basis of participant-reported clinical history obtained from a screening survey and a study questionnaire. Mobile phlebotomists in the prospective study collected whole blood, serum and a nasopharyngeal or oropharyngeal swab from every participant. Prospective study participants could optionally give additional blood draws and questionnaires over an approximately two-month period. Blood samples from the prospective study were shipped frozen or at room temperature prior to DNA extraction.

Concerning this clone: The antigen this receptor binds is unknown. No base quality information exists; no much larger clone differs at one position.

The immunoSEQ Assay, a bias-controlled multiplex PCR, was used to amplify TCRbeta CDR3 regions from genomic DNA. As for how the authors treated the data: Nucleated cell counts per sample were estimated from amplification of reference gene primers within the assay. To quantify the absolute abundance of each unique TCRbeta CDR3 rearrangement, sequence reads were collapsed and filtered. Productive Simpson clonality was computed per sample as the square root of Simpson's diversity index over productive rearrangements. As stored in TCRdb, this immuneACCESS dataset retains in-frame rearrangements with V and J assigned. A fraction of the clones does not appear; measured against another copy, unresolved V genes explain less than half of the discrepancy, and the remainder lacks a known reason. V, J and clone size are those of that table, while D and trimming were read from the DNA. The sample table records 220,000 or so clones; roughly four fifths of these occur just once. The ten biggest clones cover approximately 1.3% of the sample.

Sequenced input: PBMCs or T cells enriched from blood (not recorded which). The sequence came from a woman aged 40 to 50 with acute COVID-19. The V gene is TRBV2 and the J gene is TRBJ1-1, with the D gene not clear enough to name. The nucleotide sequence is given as TGTGCCAGCAGTGAGGTTAGCATGAACACTGAAGCTTTCTTT. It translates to CASSEVSMNTEAFF.